This is a list of T cell receptor beta chains from one sample in a study of blood T cells in healthy people across ages. From the 5' RACE reads, TCRdb called clonotypes with MiXCR, one entry per CDR3 protein. This sample has 850,000 to 1,000,000 distinct CDR3 sequences, with 40% to 60% found just once. Source material: blood. The source is a man under 40 in good health. Both conserved end residues are part of each CDR3. Fields, in order: J gene, D gene, clone size, V gene, CDR3 protein, CDR3 DNA. A D gene is named only where the DNA matches it firmly. Size tells how often a clone was seen (once, few, many) or the class of an expanded clone, and some rows leave it out.

J: TRBJ1-5
D: TRBD1
size: few
V: TRBV7-2
CDR3: CASSLVGGSGQPQHF
DNA: TGTGCCAGCAGCTTGGTAGGGGGCTCTGGTCAGCCCCAGCATTTT

J: TRBJ1-6
D: -
size: few
V: TRBV11-1
CDR3: CASSPRQATGPERLYSPLHF
DNA: TGTGCCAGCAGCCCCAGGCAAGCGACAGGTCCCGAACGTCTATATTCACCCCTCCACTTT

J: TRBJ2-1
D: -
size: -
V: TRBV7-2
CDR3: CASSHGRLVDEQFF
DNA: TGTGCCAGCAGTCATGGGAGACTAGTAGATGAGCAGTTCTTC

J: TRBJ1-5
D: -
size: once
V: TRBV30
CDR3: CAWSKGTGQPQHF
DNA: TGTGCCTGGAGCAAGGGGACTGGGCAGCCCCAGCATTTT

J: TRBJ2-1
D: -
size: -
V: TRBV7-9
CDR3: CASNLWGDNPEQFF
DNA: TGTGCCAGCAATCTATGGGGGGATAACCCCGAGCAGTTCTTC

J: TRBJ2-7
D: -
size: few
V: TRBV28
CDR3: CASTNRSYEQYF
DNA: TGTGCCAGCACTAACAGGAGCTACGAGCAGTACTTC

J: TRBJ2-3
D: TRBD2
size: once
V: TRBV27
CDR3: CASSFGLAGGQGDTQYF
DNA: TGTGCCAGCAGTTTCGGACTAGCGGGGGGGCAAGGAGATACGCAGTATTTT

J: TRBJ2-5
D: TRBD2
size: -
V: TRBV20-1
CDR3: CSARDGRGFQETQYF
DNA: TGCAGTGCCCGTGACGGGCGGGGGTTTCAAGAGACCCAGTACTTC

J: TRBJ1-6
D: TRBD1
size: -
V: TRBV10-3
CDR3: CAIRADRDLPLHF
DNA: TGTGCCATCAGGGCCGACAGGGATTTACCCCTCCACTTT

J: TRBJ2-7
D: TRBD2
size: -
V: TRBV20-1
CDR3: CSAQRLAGSYEQYF
DNA: TGCAGTGCCCAAAGACTAGCGGGTTCCTACGAGCAGTACTTC

J: TRBJ1-1
D: -
size: -
V: TRBV20-1
CDR3: CSASRSPRLLNTEAFF
DNA: TGCAGTGCTAGCCGATCCCCGCGACTGTTGAACACTGAAGCTTTCTTT

J: TRBJ1-4
D: -
size: -
V: TRBV27
CDR3: CASKPATNEKLFF
DNA: TGTGCCAGCAAGCCTGCAACTAATGAAAAACTGTTTTTT

J: TRBJ2-3
D: -
size: once
V: TRBV3-1
CDR3: CASSQQWGLAADTQYF
DNA: TGTGCCAGCAGCCAACAATGGGGTCTAGCTGCAGATACGCAGTATTTT

J: TRBJ2-7
D: -
size: many
V: TRBV2
CDR3: CASSDQASSYEQYF
DNA: TGTGCCAGCAGTGACCAGGCTAGCTCCTACGAGCAGTACTTC

J: TRBJ1-1
D: -
size: -
V: TRBV10-3
CDR3: CAISEYGANTEAFF
DNA: TGTGCCATCAGTGAGTACGGAGCGAACACTGAAGCTTTCTTT

J: TRBJ1-6
D: -
size: -
V: TRBV5-1
CDR3: CASFSGSNNSPLHF
DNA: TGCGCCAGCTTTTCGGGGTCAAATAATTCACCCCTCCACTTT

J: TRBJ2-7
D: -
size: -
V: TRBV4-1
CDR3: CASSQEGQWGEQYF
DNA: TGCGCCAGCAGCCAAGAAGGTCAGTGGGGCGAGCAGTACTTC

J: TRBJ2-7
D: -
size: -
V: TRBV6-5
CDR3: CAGRASVYEQYF
DNA: TGTGCCGGAAGAGCTTCAGTCTACGAGCAGTACTTC

J: TRBJ1-5
D: -
size: -
V: TRBV6-2/TRBV6-3
CDR3: CASETGHLNQPQHF
DNA: TGTGCCAGCGAGACCGGACACCTCAATCAGCCCCAGCATTTT

J: TRBJ2-3
D: TRBD2
size: -
V: TRBV6-1
CDR3: CASNLPNRPGLAVGSTDTQYF
DNA: TGTGCCAGCAACTTACCAAATAGACCGGGACTAGCGGTGGGGAGCACAGATACGCAGTATTTT

J: TRBJ1-6
D: -
size: -
V: TRBV7-2
CDR3: CASSPSPVSPLHF
DNA: TGTGCCAGCAGCCCCAGCCCGGTTTCACCCCTCCACTTT

J: TRBJ2-7
D: TRBD1
size: -
V: TRBV24-1
CDR3: CATSGQGAYEQYF
DNA: TGTGCCACCAGTGGACAGGGGGCCTACGAGCAGTACTTC

J: TRBJ2-5
D: TRBD2
size: -
V: TRBV7-8
CDR3: CASSRRLAETQYF
DNA: TGTGCCAGCAGCCGCCGACTAGCGGAGACCCAGTACTTC

J: TRBJ2-7
D: TRBD2
size: -
V: TRBV3-1
CDR3: CASSQGTSRVLSYEQYF
DNA: TGTGCCAGCAGCCAAGGGACTAGTAGAGTTTTGAGTTATGAGCAGTACTTC

J: TRBJ2-1
D: TRBD2
size: -
V: TRBV6-5
CDR3: CASGSGGASSYNGQFF
DNA: TGTGCCAGCGGTAGCGGGGGGGCCAGCTCCTACAATGGGCAGTTCTTC

J: TRBJ1-1
D: -
size: once
V: TRBV6-2/TRBV6-3
CDR3: CASSYWGRNTEAFF
DNA: TGTGCCAGCAGTTACTGGGGCCGGAACACTGAAGCTTTCTTT

J: TRBJ1-5
D: -
size: -
V: TRBV27
CDR3: CASRGRGNLGSNQPQHF
DNA: TGTGCCAGCAGGGGTCGGGGGAACCTGGGGAGCAATCAGCCCCAGCATTTT

J: TRBJ2-3
D: -
size: -
V: TRBV13
CDR3: CASSPQGGVVTDTQYF
DNA: TGTGCCAGCAGCCCCCAGGGGGGGGTAGTCACAGATACGCAGTATTTT

J: TRBJ2-7
D: -
size: -
V: TRBV21-1
CDR3: CASQTPSMVSSYEQYF
DNA: TGTGCCAGCCAAACCCCATCGATGGTAAGCTCCTACGAGCAGTACTTC

J: TRBJ2-7
D: -
size: -
V: TRBV6-2/TRBV6-3
CDR3: CASRGEVNEQYF
DNA: TGTGCCAGCAGAGGGGAAGTCAATGAGCAGTACTTC

J: TRBJ2-3
D: -
size: -
V: TRBV20-1
CDR3: CSARDDKLTDTQYF
DNA: TGCAGTGCTAGAGATGATAAGCTCACAGATACGCAGTATTTT

J: TRBJ2-1
D: -
size: -
V: TRBV10-3
CDR3: CAISDGLAQKKEQFF
DNA: TGTGCCATCAGTGACGGGCTAGCCCAAAAAAAGGAGCAGTTCTTC

J: TRBJ2-7
D: -
size: -
V: TRBV6-6
CDR3: CASSYWREAYEQYF
DNA: TGTGCCAGCAGTTACTGGAGGGAGGCCTACGAGCAGTACTTC

J: TRBJ2-5
D: -
size: -
V: TRBV5-1
CDR3: CASSLMPRETQYF
DNA: TGCGCCAGCAGCTTGATGCCTCGGGAGACCCAGTACTTC

J: TRBJ2-5
D: TRBD1
size: few
V: TRBV20-1
CDR3: CSATQGAETQYF
DNA: TGCAGTGCTACACAGGGGGCCGAGACCCAGTACTTC

J: TRBJ1-5
D: -
size: -
V: TRBV6-1
CDR3: CASSEQGRINQPQHF
DNA: TGTGCCAGCAGTGAACAGGGACGGATCAATCAGCCCCAGCATTTT

J: TRBJ2-7
D: -
size: -
V: TRBV20-1
CDR3: CSANGVNSYEQYF
DNA: TGCAGTGCTAACGGGGTCAACTCCTACGAGCAGTACTTC

J: TRBJ2-7
D: TRBD1
size: many
V: TRBV6-1
CDR3: CASGTVSYEQYF
DNA: TGTGCCAGCGGGACAGTCTCCTACGAGCAGTACTTC

J: TRBJ2-2
D: TRBD2
size: -
V: TRBV7-6
CDR3: CASSLERGGTGELFF
DNA: TGTGCCAGCAGCTTAGAACGGGGGGGCACCGGGGAGCTGTTTTTT

J: TRBJ2-3
D: -
size: -
V: TRBV4-2
CDR3: CASSRELVTDTQYF
DNA: TGTGCCAGCAGCCGGGAACTAGTTACAGATACGCAGTATTTT

J: TRBJ1-1
D: TRBD1
size: -
V: TRBV4-1
CDR3: CASSQGGQGAAAFF
DNA: TGCGCCAGCAGCCAAGGCGGACAGGGGGCAGCCGCTTTCTTT

J: TRBJ2-3
D: -
size: -
V: TRBV24-1
CDR3: CATQGTADTQYF
DNA: TGTGCCACCCAGGGGACGGCAGATACGCAGTATTTT

J: TRBJ2-7
D: -
size: -
V: TRBV15
CDR3: CATLDATEPYEQYF
DNA: TGTGCCACCCTAGACGCCACCGAACCCTACGAGCAGTACTTC

J: TRBJ1-5
D: -
size: -
V: TRBV3-1
CDR3: CASSQASGSNQPQHF
DNA: TGTGCCAGCAGCCAAGCGAGCGGCAGCAATCAGCCCCAGCATTTT

J: TRBJ1-2
D: TRBD1
size: -
V: TRBV29-1
CDR3: CSVDVVNRGLYGYTF
DNA: TGCAGCGTTGATGTTGTGAACAGGGGGCTCTATGGCTACACCTTC

J: TRBJ2-7
D: TRBD2
size: -
V: TRBV20-1
CDR3: CSARGTAGLAETYEQYF
DNA: TGCAGTGCTAGAGGCACCGCCGGACTAGCGGAAACCTACGAGCAGTACTTC